This T cell receptor beta chain was obtained from a study of shared clonotypes between healthy human individuals. General observations from the study: Larger estimated richness was generally seen in naive subsets than in memory subsets.

Libraries were prepared by immunoSEQ multiplex PCR; TCRdb keeps only in-frame clonotypes and omits some of them. The sample consists of nearly 1 million clones, around three quarters of them appearing once. The CDR3 totals 16 residues. V was pared by 1 base and J by 6 bases, with 19 bases between. The germline V gene encodes CDR1 SGHTA and CDR2 FQGNSA. Those who donated were healthy HIV-negative adults, with no recent acute infections or vaccinations reported. As for this clone: Its matching antigen is unknown.

V and J are TRBV7-2 and TRBJ2-7; a possible D gene is TRBD2 (6 bases). This clonotype was obtained from a man aged 18 to 29 in good health. Sequences were obtained from memory CD4+ T cells sorted from blood. The subset is: CD45RA-negative fraction. The DNA for the CDR3 is TGTGCCAGCAGCTTAGAAGGTTTCAGGACCGGGGGCGAGCAGTACTTC. The encoded protein is CASSLEGFRTGGEQYF.